The subject of this entry is one TCR beta chain. This entry is derived from a study of radiotherapy plus CTLA-4 blockade in lung cancer. The protocol was immunoSEQ multiplex PCR, while the TCRdb copy is restricted to in-frame clones and leaves out a portion. The sample holds some 73,000 clones; 60% to 85% are singletons and the top ten take roughly 23%. The material sequenced was peripheral blood, taken from a patient treated with radiotherapy plus ipilimumab. The origin of this receptor is a human donor with non-small cell lung cancer whose response to radiotherapy plus ipilimumab could not be evaluated. Some clones in this sample may be carry-over from other donors' samples.

As DNA, the CDR3 is TGTGCCAGCAGCTTTGGGACTAGCGGGGGGAAAAAGACCCAGTACTTC. Amino acid sequence: CASSFGTSGGKKTQYF. The chain links TRBV7-2 to TRBJ2-5; 15 bases are a match to TRBD2. The CDR3 runs to 16 residues. J was trimmed by 6 bases and V by 3 bases; bases with no gene match: 5. Germline values: CDR1 SGHTA, CDR2 FQGNSA.